One and the same sample provided the 30 T cell receptor beta chains below, sequenced in a study of T-cell memory formation after mild COVID-19. In TCRdb, the 5' RACE reads were re-called with MiXCR into one record per CDR3 protein. The sample holds 450,000 to 650,000 distinct CDR3 sequences, roughly 22% seen once. Input material: PBMCs or a T cell subset sorted from them (not recorded which). These receptors came from an adult woman who had mild COVID-19 (a few samples of this study predate the infection). Cell type and time point are not known.

In its sample, this clonotype was seen a few times. The V and J genes are TRBV11-3 and TRBJ2-2; TRBD1 matches 8 bases. The length of the CDR3 is 18 residues. Germline values: CDR1 SGHNT, CDR2 YENEEA. The trim removed 0 bases at V and 1 base at J, leaving 7 bases unmatched. The CDR3 protein is CASSLERIGTGNTGELFF. The CDR3 DNA reads as TGTGCCAGCAGCTTAGAACGCATAGGGACAGGGAACACCGGGGAGCTGTTTTTT.

This chain connects TRBV5-5 to TRBJ2-1; TRBD2 aligns across 8 bases. V was pared by 4 bases and J by 0 bases, with 6 bases of the junction left unmatched. The CDR3 consists of 16 residues. Germline CDR1 reads SGHKS; CDR2 reads YYEKEE (reference sequence). The CDR3 nucleotides read TGTGCCAGCAGCATCGCGGGGGGTAGCTCCTACAATGAGCAGTTCTTC. This translates into CASSIAGGSSYNEQFF.

This clonotype was found a few times. The J gene is TRBJ2-2, the V gene TRBV5-6; no clear D gene. The ends were cut back, 2 bases at V and 6 bases at J, with 8 bases in the middle. Germline V gene data show CDR1 as SGHDT and CDR2 as YYEEEE. This CDR3 region has 13 residues. CDR3 amino acids: CASSFWGSGELFF. CDR3 nucleotide sequence: TGTGCCAGCAGCTTTTGGGGATCCGGGGAGCTGTTTTTT.

V is TRBV5-5 and J is TRBJ1-2; TRBD1 aligns across 7 bases. From germline, CDR1 is SGHKS and CDR2 YYEKEE (reference sequence). CDR3 size: 15 residues. V lost 6 bases and J lost 4; bases outside the gene matches: 12. In DNA, the CDR3 is TGTGCCAGCACATCTGACAGGGTCGGTAGCTATGGCTACACCTTC. It yields the protein CASTSDRVGSYGYTF. The full variable domain, its missing parts supplied by reference TRBV5-5 and TRBJ1-2, is DAGVTQSPTHLIKTRGQQVTLRCSPISGHKSVSWYQQVLGQGPQFIFQYYEKEERGRGNFPDRFSARQFPNYSSELNVNALLLGDSALYLCASTSDRVGSYGYTFGSGTRLTVV.

This chain connects TRBV3-1 to TRBJ1-5; 11 nucleotides align to TRBD1. This CDR3 is 15 amino acids long. The germline V gene encodes CDR1 LGHDT and CDR2 YNNKEL (reference sequence). Trimming removed 5 bases from V and 5 bases from J; junction bases left unmatched: 5. The CDR3 loop is CASSGRTGGDQPQHF. The DNA of the CDR3 is TGTGCCAGCAGCGGGCGGACAGGGGGCGATCAGCCCCAGCATTTT. Full variable domain (missing parts from reference TRBV3-1 and TRBJ1-5): DTAVSQTPKYLVTQMGNDKSIKCEQNLGHDTMYWYKQDSKKFLKIMFSYNNKELIINETVPNRFSPKSPDKAHLNLHINSLELGDSAVYFCASSGRTGGDQPQHFGDGTRLSIL.

J is TRBJ1-1 and V is TRBV7-2; the D is unclear. This CDR3 has 14 residues. The V gene lost 3 bases and the J gene lost 1 base, with 9 bases spanning the gap. Germline CDR1 and CDR2: SGHTA and FQGNSA. DNA for the CDR3: TGTGCCAGCAGCTTCAATGCGAGGAACACTGAAGCTTTCTTT. This translates into CASSFNARNTEAFF.

Points on this clonotype: At one of its ends the junction is not consistent with the germline gene, which may arise from a read error. The chain recombines TRBV7-7 with TRBJ2-2; D is unresolved. This CDR3 is 16 amino acids long. Germline loops: CDR1 SSHAT, CDR2 FNYEAQ (reference sequence). CDR3 sequence reads: CASSPLGVGNTGELFF. CDR3 coding DNA: TGTGCTAGCAGCCCCCTCGGAGTTGGGAACACCGGGGAGCTGTTTTTT.

This clonotype was observed a handful of times. The CDR3 loop reads CASSAGTDPIYGYTF. In DNA, the CDR3 is TGTGCCAGCAGCGCCGGGACAGACCCGATCTATGGCTACACCTTC. The V call is TRBV6-5, the J call TRBJ1-2, with 7 nucleotides matching TRBD1. The trim removed 6 bases at V and 4 bases at J, leaving 11 bases unmatched. The CDR3 is made up of 15 amino acids. The germline V gene encodes CDR1 MNHEY and CDR2 SVGAGI.

This chain joins TRBV3-1 and TRBJ2-3; 8 nucleotides agree with TRBD2. The germline CDR1 and CDR2 sequences are LGHDT and YNNKEL (reference sequence). This CDR3 has 18 residues. V lost 0 bases to trimming and J lost 0 bases; unmatched junction nucleotides: 8. The CDR3 loop reads CASSQDRMGTRSTDTQYF. CDR3 in DNA: TGTGCCAGCAGCCAAGATCGGATGGGGACTAGGAGCACAGATACGCAGTATTTT.

This clonotype was observed a few times. The chain links TRBV12-2 to TRBJ2-1. TRBV12-2 is classified as a pseudogene. The CDR3 extends over 17 amino acids. Here the CDR3 DNA reads TGTGCAAGTCGTTCCCCGTGGCAGAGAGTCTCCTACAATGAGCAGTTCTTC. As protein: CASRSPWQRVSYNEQFF.

V gene TRBV5-1 combines with J gene TRBJ2-5; 9 bases are a match to TRBD2. Per the germline V gene, CDR1 is SGHRS and CDR2 is YFSETQ. The CDR3 loop spans 17 amino acids. Germline trimming cut 0 bases from V and 5 bases from J; bases unmatched to any gene: 11. The CDR3 sequence: CASSLELTASGMETQYF. CDR3 sequence (DNA): TGCGCCAGCAGCTTGGAACTCACAGCTAGCGGGATGGAGACCCAGTACTTC.

V gene TRBV7-8 combines with J gene TRBJ2-1; the match to TRBD2 covers 7 bases. This CDR3 region has 15 residues. The junction had 12 bases not matched to a gene; V was cut back by 3 bases and J by 10 bases. The V gene's germline CDR1 is SGHVS and CDR2 FQNEAQ. CDR3 coding DNA: TGTGCCAGCAGCTTCGAAAACCCCCCTAGCGGAGAGCAGTTCTTC. Its translation is CASSFENPPSGEQFF.

This clonotype was seen only a few times. The J gene is TRBJ1-1, the V gene TRBV6-5; 9 nucleotides align to TRBD1. V gave up 5 bases and J gave up 7 bases; unmatched junction bases: 8. The CDR3 contains 14 residues. The germline gives CDR1 MNHEY, CDR2 SVGAGI. The CDR3, as DNA: TGTGCCAGCAGTACCCGGGACAGGGTTGGTGAAGCTTTCTTT. Translation: CASSTRDRVGEAFF.

This chain connects TRBV7-9 to TRBJ1-2; D remains ambiguous. Trimming pared 7 bases from V and 3 bases from J, leaving 9 bases between. This CDR3 comprises 12 residues. Germline CDR1 reads SEHNR; CDR2 reads FQNEAQ (reference sequence). CDR3 region: CASTLRHYGYTF. CDR3 DNA sequence: TGTGCCAGCACCCTTCGCCACTATGGCTACACCTTC.

This clonotype came up a few times. The genes are TRBV29-1 and TRBJ2-2; TRBD1 matches at 8 bases. Germline lookup yields CDR1 SQVTM and CDR2 ANQGSEA. The CDR3 covers 16 residues. The J segment lost 4 bases and the V segment lost 4 bases, leaving 11 bases of the junction unmatched. The CDR3 coding sequence is TGCAGCGTTGGTTCTCAGGGGGCGCGAGGCACCGGGGAGCTGTTTTTT. Its translation is CSVGSQGARGTGELFF.

This clonotype showed up just a few times. This chain uses TRBV27 with TRBJ1-1, with 7 bases lining up with TRBD1. V gave up 6 bases and J gave up 1 base; unmatched junction bases: 8. Looked up from germline, CDR1 is MNHEY and CDR2 is SMNVEV (reference sequence). The CDR3 has 15 residues. The CDR3 sequence is CASRPPGTANTEAFF. CDR3 DNA: TGTGCCAGCAGACCCCCCGGGACAGCGAACACTGAAGCTTTCTTT.

The chain employs TRBV18 and TRBJ1-2; 10 bases map to TRBD1. Trimming took 6 bases from V and 3 from J; bases not matched to a gene: 7. This CDR3 has 15 residues. The germline gives CDR1 KGHSH, CDR2 LQKENI. This CDR3 reads CASSLDRGLYYGYTF. The CDR3 DNA follows: TGTGCCAGCTCCCTTGACAGGGGGCTCTACTATGGCTACACCTTC.

This clonotype was observed a few times. The V and J genes are TRBV12-3 or TRBV12-4 and TRBJ2-1, with D unclear. V was trimmed by 4 bases and J by 13 bases, leaving 11 bases between them. The CDR3 totals 11 residues. The CDR3, as DNA: TGTGCCAGCAGTTCGCCACACCGACAGTTCTTC. This codes for CASSSPHRQFF.

This clonotype came up a few times. The chain has TRBV5-1 and TRBJ2-1; D may be TRBD1 (7 bases). The germline V and J ends were trimmed by 6 bases and 6 bases, with 19 bases remaining between them. CDR3 size: 15 residues. The germline gives CDR1 SGHRS, CDR2 YFSETQ. This chain's CDR3 is CASTRGTVDANEQFF. The CDR3 nucleotides read TGCGCCAGCACGCGCGGGACAGTCGATGCCAATGAGCAGTTCTTC. Drawing the rest from reference TRBV5-1 and TRBJ2-1, the complete variable domain is KAGVTQTPRYLIKTRGQQVTLSCSPISGHRSVSWYQQTPGQGLQFLFEYFSETQRNKGNFPGRFSGRQFSNSRSEMNVSTLELGDSALYLCASTRGTVDANEQFFGPGTRLTVL.

On this clonotype itself: This sequence may be a read error, since a much larger clone differs from it by one base. The chain joins TRBV2 to TRBJ2-7, with D perhaps TRBD1 (6 bases). The CDR3 has 13 amino acids. Germline V gene sequence: CDR1 SNHLY, CDR2 FYNNEI. The V gene lost 2 bases and the J gene lost 2 bases, with 7 bases spanning the gap. DNA for the CDR3: TGTGCCAGCAGTGAAACAGGGACCTACGAGCAGTACTTC. Protein product: CASSETGTYEQYF. Complete variable domain (other parts from reference TRBV2 and TRBJ2-7): EPEVTQTPSHQVTQMGQEVILRCVPISNHLYFYWYRQILGQKVEFLVSFYNNEISEKSEIFDDQFSVERPDGSNFTLKIRSTKLEDSAMYFCASSETGTYEQYFGPGTRLTVT.

This clonotype was observed a handful of times. The rearrangement uses TRBV7-8 and TRBJ2-1, with 8 bases matching TRBD2. V trimming: 3 bases; J trimming: 0 bases; junction bases outside the gene matches: 7. Looked up from germline, CDR1 is SGHVS and CDR2 is FQNEAQ. CDR3 length equals 17 residues. Here the CDR3 reads CASSLIGSGASYNEQFF. The CDR3 nucleotides are TGTGCCAGCAGCTTGATAGGTAGCGGGGCCTCCTACAATGAGCAGTTCTTC.

This clonotype was found a few times. The rearrangement links TRBV27 to TRBJ2-2, with a weak D call TRBD2 (7 bases). The V gene's germline CDR1 is MNHEY and CDR2 SMNVEV (reference sequence). V lost 4 bases to trimming and J lost 7 bases, with 19 bases between them. The CDR3 runs to 16 residues. The CDR3 sequence: CASSSPRGWDIGELFF. In nucleotides, the CDR3 is TGTGCCAGCAGTTCCCCGCGGGGGTGGGACATCGGGGAGCTGTTTTTT.

V is TRBV20-1 and J is TRBJ1-1; D gene unclear. The V gene lost 4 bases and the J gene lost 4 bases, with 10 bases spanning the gap. Per the germline V gene, CDR1 is DFQATT and CDR2 is SNEGSKA (reference sequence). The length of the CDR3 is 12 residues. Here the CDR3 reads CSAKVHSTEAFF. CDR3 nucleotide sequence: TGCAGTGCTAAGGTTCATTCCACTGAAGCTTTCTTT.

DNA for the CDR3: TGCGCCAGCAGCTTCGGCGGGACAGCAATCTCCTACGAGCAGTACTTC. Protein: CASSFGGTAISYEQYF. The chain has TRBV5-1 and TRBJ2-7, with TRBD1 as a possible D gene (7 bases). This CDR3 has 16 residues. With 2 bases removed from V and 0 bases from J, the gap between germline ends came to 15 bases. Per the germline V gene, CDR1 is SGHRS and CDR2 is YFSETQ.

This clonotype was counted between two and nine times. V is TRBV7-6 and J is TRBJ2-1; a possible D gene is TRBD2 (6 bases). With 1 base removed from V and 5 bases from J, the gap between germline ends came to 12 bases. This CDR3 has 15 amino acids. CDR1 and CDR2 (germline): SGHVS, FNYEAQ. CDR3: CASSLGLGLDNEQFF. The CDR3 DNA reads as TGTGCCAGCAGCTTAGGCCTGGGACTGGACAATGAGCAGTTCTTC. Together with reference TRBV7-6 and TRBJ2-1, the CDR3 gives the full variable domain: GAGVSQSPRYKVTKRGQDVALRCDPISGHVSLYWYRQALGQGPEFLTYFNYEAQQDKSGLPNDRFSAERPEGSISTLTIQRTEQRDSAMYRCASSLGLGLDNEQFFGPGTRLTVL.

The V call is TRBV27, the J call TRBJ1-6; no clear D gene. The CDR3 extends over 18 amino acids. Trimming cost V 0 bases and J 6 bases, with 18 bases left between them. Germline loops: CDR1 MNHEY, CDR2 SMNVEV (reference sequence). The CDR3 region has the DNA TGTGCCAGCAGTTTATCCCTCGGACGTGTAGGGTCTAATTCACCCCTCCACTTT. Translating gives CASSLSLGRVGSNSPLHF.

This clonotype turned up a few times. This rearrangement joins TRBV7-9 to TRBJ2-7; D remains ambiguous. This CDR3 contains 13 residues. Trimming removed 8 bases from V and 6 bases from J, with 17 bases in between. Germline V CDR1 and CDR2: SEHNR, FQNEAQ (reference sequence). CDR3 in DNA: TGTGCCAGCTCCCCCGTGCTAATCGGCGAGCAGTACTTC. Encoded protein: CASSPVLIGEQYF.

The gene calls are TRBV6-6 and TRBJ2-7; 7 nucleotides match TRBD2. Germline assignment: CDR1 MNHNY and CDR2 SVGAGI (reference sequence). After removal of 5 bases from V and 4 bases from J, the junction contained 5 bases not matched to a gene. The CDR3 is 13 amino acids. CDR3 bases: TGTGCCAGCAGTATTACGCGGGGGTACGAGCAGTACTTC. Translation: CASSITRGYEQYF.

The chain recombines TRBV4-1 with TRBJ1-4, with D uncertain. The CDR3 consists of 15 residues. The germline gives CDR1 MGHRA, CDR2 YSYEKL. The V end was cut by 1 base, the J end by 0 bases, with 6 bases between. The CDR3 here is CASSQAQATNEKLFF. Written as DNA, the CDR3 is TGCGCCAGCAGCCAAGCCCAGGCAACTAATGAAAAACTGTTTTTT.

This clonotype came up a few times. V is TRBV25-1 and J is TRBJ2-7, with TRBD1 identical over 7 bases. The germline CDR1 and CDR2 sequences are MGHDK and SYGVNS. The CDR3 length is 13 residues. V was pared by 7 bases and J by 3 bases, with 6 bases of the junction left unmatched. The CDR3 protein is CASTETGNYEQYF. CDR3 nucleotides: TGTGCCAGCACCGAGACAGGGAACTACGAGCAGTACTTC.